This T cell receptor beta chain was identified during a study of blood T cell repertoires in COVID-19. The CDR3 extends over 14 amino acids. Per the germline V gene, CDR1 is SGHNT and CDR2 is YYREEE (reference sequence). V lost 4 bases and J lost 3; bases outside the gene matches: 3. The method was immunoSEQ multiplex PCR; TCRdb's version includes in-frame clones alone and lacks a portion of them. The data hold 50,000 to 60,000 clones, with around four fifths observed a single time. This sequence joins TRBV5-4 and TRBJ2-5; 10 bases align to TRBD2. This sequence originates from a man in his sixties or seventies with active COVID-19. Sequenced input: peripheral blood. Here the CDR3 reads CASSPSGGEETQYF. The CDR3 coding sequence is TGTGCCAGCAGCCCGAGCGGGGGGGAAGAGACCCAGTACTTC.